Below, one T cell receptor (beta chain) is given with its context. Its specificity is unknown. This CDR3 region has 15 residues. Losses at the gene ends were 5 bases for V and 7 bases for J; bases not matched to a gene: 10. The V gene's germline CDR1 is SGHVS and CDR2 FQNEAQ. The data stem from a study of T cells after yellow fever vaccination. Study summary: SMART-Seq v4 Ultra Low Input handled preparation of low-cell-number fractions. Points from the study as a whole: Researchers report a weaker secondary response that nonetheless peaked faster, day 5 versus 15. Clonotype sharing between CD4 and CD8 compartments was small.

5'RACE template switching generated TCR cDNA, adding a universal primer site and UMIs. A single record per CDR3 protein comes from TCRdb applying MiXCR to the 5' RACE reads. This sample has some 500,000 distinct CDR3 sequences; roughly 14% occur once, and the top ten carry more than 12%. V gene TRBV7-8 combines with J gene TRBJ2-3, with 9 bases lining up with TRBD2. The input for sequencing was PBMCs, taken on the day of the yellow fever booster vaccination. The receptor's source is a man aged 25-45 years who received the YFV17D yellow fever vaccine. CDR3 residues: CASSLWREGANTQYF. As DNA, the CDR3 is TGTGCCAGCAGCCTCTGGCGGGAGGGCGCGAATACGCAGTATTTT.